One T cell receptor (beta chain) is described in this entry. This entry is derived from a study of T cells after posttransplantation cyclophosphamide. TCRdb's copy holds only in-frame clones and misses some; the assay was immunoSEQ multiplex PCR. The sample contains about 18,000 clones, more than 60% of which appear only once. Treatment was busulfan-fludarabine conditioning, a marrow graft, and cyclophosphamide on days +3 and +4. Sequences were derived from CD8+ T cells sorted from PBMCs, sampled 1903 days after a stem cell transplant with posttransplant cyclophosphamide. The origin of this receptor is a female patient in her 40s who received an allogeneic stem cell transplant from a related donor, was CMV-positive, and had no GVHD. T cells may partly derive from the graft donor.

In DNA form, the CDR3 reads TGTGCCAGCAGTGAAGCGCTTCTGGGGGGGGGCATCTATGGCTACACCTTC. Translated, it gives CASSEALLGGGIYGYTF. The chain combines TRBV6-1 with TRBJ1-2; perhaps TRBD1 as D (6 bases). Germline V lookup: CDR1 MNHNS, CDR2 SASEGT. Trimming took off 0 bases at V and 4 bases at J, with 18 bases between the two ends. This CDR3 contains 17 residues.